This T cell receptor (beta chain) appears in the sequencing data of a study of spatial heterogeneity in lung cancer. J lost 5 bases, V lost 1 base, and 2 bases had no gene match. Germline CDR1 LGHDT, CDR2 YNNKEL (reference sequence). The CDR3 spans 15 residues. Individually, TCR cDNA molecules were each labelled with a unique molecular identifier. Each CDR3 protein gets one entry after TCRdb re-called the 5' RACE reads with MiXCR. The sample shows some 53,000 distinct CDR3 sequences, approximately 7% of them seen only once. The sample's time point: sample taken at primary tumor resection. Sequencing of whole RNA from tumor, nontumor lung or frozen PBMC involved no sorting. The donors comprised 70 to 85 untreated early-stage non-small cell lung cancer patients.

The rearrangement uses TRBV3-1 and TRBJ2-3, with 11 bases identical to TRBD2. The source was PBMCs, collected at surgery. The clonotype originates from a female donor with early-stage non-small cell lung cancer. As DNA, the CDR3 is TGTGCCAGCAGCCAAGGACTAGCGGGGATAGATACGCAGTATTTT. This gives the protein CASSQGLAGIDTQYF.